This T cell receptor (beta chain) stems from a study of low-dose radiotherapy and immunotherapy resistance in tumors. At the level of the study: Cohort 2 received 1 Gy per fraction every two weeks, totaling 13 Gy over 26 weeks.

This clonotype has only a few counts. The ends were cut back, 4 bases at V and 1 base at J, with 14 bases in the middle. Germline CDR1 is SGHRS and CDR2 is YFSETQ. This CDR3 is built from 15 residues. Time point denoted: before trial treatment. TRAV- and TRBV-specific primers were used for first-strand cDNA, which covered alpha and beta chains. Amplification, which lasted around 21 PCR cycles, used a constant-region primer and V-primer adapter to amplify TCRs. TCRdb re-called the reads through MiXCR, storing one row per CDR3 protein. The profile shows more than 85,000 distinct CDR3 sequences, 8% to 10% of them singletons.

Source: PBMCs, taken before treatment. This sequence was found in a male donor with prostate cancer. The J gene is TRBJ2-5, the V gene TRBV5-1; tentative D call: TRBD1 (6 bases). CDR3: CASSPIDRSQETQYF. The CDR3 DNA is TGCGCCAGCAGCCCGATCGACAGGAGCCAAGAGACCCAGTACTTC.